Included here is one TCR beta chain sequence, with context. The source of the sample is a study of early T cells in non-severe SARS-CoV-2 infection. Across the study: Sequencing used unsorted whole-blood bulk RNA, so chains lack pairing.

Researchers attached unique molecular identifiers to individual cDNA molecules. In TCRdb, the 5' RACE reads were re-called with MiXCR into one record per CDR3 protein. The repertoire holds 70,000 to 75,000 distinct CDR3 sequences, with 12% as singletons. The CDR3 has 14 residues. The germline V gene has CDR1 MNHEY and CDR2 SMNVEV (reference sequence). The V and J ends lost 2 bases and 3 bases respectively, with 11 bases between them. The source of this sequence is an adult who was a healthcare worker with PCR-confirmed SARS-CoV-2 infection or an uninfected control (not recorded which). The chain links TRBV27 to TRBJ2-7; no clear D. Sequenced: whole blood. Here the CDR3 DNA reads TGTGCCAGCAGTTTACGTGAGAAGGGCTACGAGCAGTACTTC. Residues: CASSLREKGYEQYF.